Following are 8 T cell receptor beta chains from one sample sequenced in a study of breast tumors, draining lymph nodes, adjacent tissues (dated by TCRdb to the mid-2010s). Receptor libraries were prepared by multiplex PCR. The sequencer listed for this sample is Illumina HiSeq 2000. In TCRdb, the public reads were trimmed at Q25 with fastp and aligned with MiXCR, with productive beta chains retained. Each CDR3 protein gets just one entry, which takes the most common genes and DNA from the rows behind it. Present in this sample are about 110,000 distinct CDR3 sequences, roughly 33% of which were seen just once. Of the sample, about 6% is held by the ten largest clones. Lymph node samples were obtained from the axillary draining lymph nodes of breast cancer patients. Sequenced input: axillary lymph node tissue. These receptors all stem from a female donor with breast cancer. Some clones in this sample may be carry-over from other donors' samples.

This clonotype has only a few counts. Being one base from a much bigger clone, this may be a read error. The chain couples TRBV11-2 to TRBJ2-3; the D gene is possibly TRBD2 (6 bases). Between the trimmed V and J ends, which lost 3 bases and 8 bases, there was a span of 18 bases. Germline V lookup: CDR1 SGHAT, CDR2 FQNNGV. The CDR3 has 15 amino acids. The CDR3 loop is CASSFEAGPVATQYF. The CDR3 region has the DNA TGTGCCAGCAGCTTCGAGGCGGGACCGGTGGCTACGCAGTATTTT.

In this sample, this clonotype turned up many times. The rearrangement uses TRBV7-6 and TRBJ2-7, with a possible D match to TRBD2 (6 bases). The length of the CDR3 is 15 residues. Per germline, CDR1 SGHVS and CDR2 FNYEAQ. V lost 1 base and J 2 bases, leaving 12 bases between the germline ends. The CDR3 coding sequence is TGTGCCAGCAGCTTAGGCCCGGGAGCCGCCTACGAGCAGTACTTC. The encoded protein is CASSLGPGAAYEQYF.

In this sample, this clonotype turned up many times. It may be a read error: a sequence one base away is much more abundant. The chain joins TRBV12-3 or TRBV12-4 to TRBJ2-7; weak D call: TRBD2 (5 bases). CDR3 length equals 14 residues. The V end was cut by 5 bases, the J end by 12 bases, with 23 bases between. CDR3 region: CASSDGLASVGGYF. The DNA of the CDR3 is TGTGCCAGCAGTGACGGACTCGCCTCTGTGGGTGGGTACTTC.

This clonotype occurred many times. J is TRBJ1-4 and V is TRBV6-1, with a possible D match to TRBD1 (5 bases). This CDR3 spans 15 amino acids. From germline, CDR1 is MNHNS and CDR2 SASEGT. With 3 bases removed from V and 0 bases from J, the gap between germline ends came to 8 bases. CDR3 nucleotide sequence: TGTGCCAGCAGTGACAGGGCTGCAACTAATGAAAAACTGTTTTTT. As protein: CASSDRAATNEKLFF.

The V and J genes are TRBV7-9 and TRBJ1-6, with a weak D call TRBD1 (5 bases). This CDR3 is built from 16 residues. The V end was cut by 5 bases, the J end by 3 bases, with 14 bases between. Germline values: CDR1 SEHNR, CDR2 FQNEAQ (reference sequence). In nucleotides, the CDR3 is TGTGCCAGCAGCCAGGGCGCGGGGTTCTATAATTCACCCCTCCACTTT. This codes for CASSQGAGFYNSPLHF.

The V call is TRBV25-1, the J call TRBJ2-7; D uncertain. CDR1 and CDR2 from the germline V gene are MGHDK and SYGVNS. The CDR3 is made up of 15 amino acids. V dropped 4 bases and J dropped 6 bases, with 19 bases sitting between them. CDR3 sequence (DNA): TGTGCCAGCAGTGCTAGAGATCCCTCCATCGGCGAGCAGTACTTC. It codes for CASSARDPSIGEQYF.

This clonotype was recorded a few times. The chain joins TRBV12-3 or TRBV12-4 to TRBJ2-5, with 8 bases fitting TRBD1. This CDR3 region has 16 residues. The V gene end was trimmed by 6 bases and the J gene end by 5 bases; junction bases not matched to a gene: 14. DNA of the CDR3: TGTGCCAGCAGAGACTCGGGCAGGGGGCTAGGGGAGACCCAGTACTTC. Encoded protein: CASRDSGRGLGETQYF.

This clonotype has a count of ten or more. The chain carries TRBV28 and TRBJ2-7; D not resolved. The V gene's germline CDR1 is MDHEN and CDR2 SYDVKM. V lost 5 bases to trimming and J lost 4 bases, with 12 bases between them. This CDR3 is 13 amino acids long. The CDR3 nucleotides read TGTGCCAGCAGTAGTAACCTAAGGTACGAGCAGTACTTC. Its protein is CASSSNLRYEQYF.